These T cell receptor beta chains were read from a single sample in a study of blood T cells in healthy people across ages. TCRdb re-derived calls from the 5' RACE reads in MiXCR, one entry per CDR3 protein. The sample has around 1,600,000 distinct CDR3 sequences; around 40% are singletons. Sample: blood. The receptor source for this set is a woman younger than 35 in good health. The CDR3 runs from the conserved cysteine through the conserved F or W. D genes are given only for firm matches. The listing skips clone size in some rows; elsewhere it reads once, few, many or a size class.

clone size,V gene,J gene,D gene,CDR3 DNA,CDR3 protein
-,TRBV29-1,TRBJ2-1,-,TGCAGCGTTGTTAGGTTAGCGGTGACGGGGTACAATGAGCAGTTCTTC,CSVVRLAVTGYNEQFF
-,TRBV7-2,TRBJ2-1,TRBD1,TGTGCCAGCAGAGCCAGCGGGACAGGGGAATTCGGTGAGCAGTTCTTC,CASRASGTGEFGEQFF
-,TRBV6-2/TRBV6-3,TRBJ2-1,-,TGTGCCAGCACCCCCGGGACATTCTCCTACAATGAGCAGTTCTTC,CASTPGTFSYNEQFF
few,TRBV7-9,TRBJ2-7,-,TGTGCCAGCAGCCGCCTTATGACCTCCCCCGAGCAGTACTTC,CASSRLMTSPEQYF
-,TRBV7-3,TRBJ2-1,TRBD1,TGTGCCAGCAGCACGATGACAGGGGACAATGAGCAGTTCTTC,CASSTMTGDNEQFF
-,TRBV6-2/TRBV6-3,TRBJ2-3,TRBD2,TGTGCCAGCACCAGACGGGACTACCCCACAGATACGCAGTATTTT,CASTRRDYPTDTQYF
few,TRBV15,TRBJ1-1,-,TGTGCCACCACAACAGGGATCGGGAACACTGAAGCTTTCTTT,CATTTGIGNTEAFF
few,TRBV4-3,TRBJ1-2,TRBD1,TGCGCCAGCAGCCAATACAGGGGGGCGGCTATAAGCTACACCTTC,CASSQYRGAAISYTF
-,TRBV18,TRBJ2-2,-,TGTGCCAGCTCACCAAGTAGCGGCATCGGGGAGCTGTTTTTT,CASSPSSGIGELFF
-,TRBV3-1,TRBJ1-1,TRBD1,TGTGCCAGCAGCCTTGACGGGACAGACAGATTTGGGACTGAAGCTTTCTTT,CASSLDGTDRFGTEAFF
-,TRBV4-1,TRBJ2-7,-,TGCGCCAGCAGCCAAGGACCAACAGGACAGCGACTCTACGAGCAGTACTTC,CASSQGPTGQRLYEQYF
-,TRBV7-9,TRBJ2-1,-,TGTGCCAGCAGCTTAGGCCAGACCGAAACCTACGAGCAGTTCTTC,CASSLGQTETYEQFF
-,TRBV20-1,TRBJ2-7,-,TGCAGTGCTTCTGGGGGCACCCTCTACGAGCAGTACTTC,CSASGGTLYEQYF
many,TRBV12-3/TRBV12-4,TRBJ2-1,TRBD1,TGTGCCAGCAGTCTCCGGGACAGATACAATGAGCAGTTCTTC,CASSLRDRYNEQFF
many,TRBV29-1,TRBJ2-7,-,TGCAGCGTTGCGATGGCAGTTAGCTCCTACGAGCAGTACTTC,CSVAMAVSSYEQYF
few,TRBV7-9,TRBJ1-1,-,TGTGCCAGCAGCTTAGCGGGCGGCCATTGGGGTACTGAAGCTTTCTTT,CASSLAGGHWGTEAFF
-,TRBV29-1,TRBJ2-3,TRBD1,TGCATCACGACAGGGTCATCGGCAGATACGCAGTATTTT,CITTGSSADTQYF
few,TRBV20-1,TRBJ1-1,-,TGCAGTGCTAGAGAGGGCTCCACTGAAGCTTTCTTT,CSAREGSTEAFF
-,TRBV7-9,TRBJ1-1,-,TGTGCCAGCAGATCAGGGTCCTACACTGAAGCTTTCTTT,CASRSGSYTEAFF
-,TRBV6-2/TRBV6-3,TRBJ1-2,-,TGTGCCAGCAGTTGCGAAGGGTATGGCTACACCTTC,CASSCEGYGYTF
-,TRBV29-1,TRBJ2-3,-,TGCAGCGTTGAAGCTAGCTCCGATACGCAGTATTTT,CSVEASSDTQYF
-,TRBV3-1,TRBJ2-3,-,TGTGCCAGCAGCCCGAATTTGGGCGGCACAGATGCGCAGTATTTT,CASSPNLGGTDAQYF
few,TRBV4-1,TRBJ2-1,TRBD2,TGCGCCAGCAGCCAGGCCGGGACTAGTCATAATGAGCAGTTCTTC,CASSQAGTSHNEQFF
-,TRBV20-1,TRBJ1-5,-,TGCAGTGCTTTACAGGGATCCGTTGGCAATCAGCCCCAGCATTTT,CSALQGSVGNQPQHF
-,TRBV28,TRBJ1-1,-,TGTGCCAGCAGGGTTGTCACTGAAGCTTTCTTT,CASRVVTEAFF
few,TRBV10-3,TRBJ1-6,-,TGTGCCATCAGTGAATCCTTTAGCTCCTATAATTCACCCCTCCACTTT,CAISESFSSYNSPLHF
-,TRBV6-2/TRBV6-3,TRBJ1-5,-,TGTGCCAGCAGTTATGAGACCTTGGCCCAGCATTTT,CASSYETLAQHF
-,TRBV4-1,TRBJ1-1,-,TGCGCCAGCAGCCAAGCTTGGAAGAACACTGAAGCTTTCTTT,CASSQAWKNTEAFF
few,TRBV7-2,TRBJ2-4,TRBD2,TGTGCCAGCAGCTTCAACGGGAGGTCCGGTAGCATTCAGTACTTC,CASSFNGRSGSIQYF
-,TRBV20-1,TRBJ2-3,-,TGCAGTGCTAGTGCCAGACAGATAAGCACAGATACGCAGTATTTT,CSASARQISTDTQYF
-,TRBV12-3/TRBV12-4,TRBJ2-1,-,TGTGCCAGCAGTCCCGACTCCTACGAGCAGTTCTTC,CASSPDSYEQFF
-,TRBV12-3/TRBV12-4,TRBJ1-1,-,TGTGCCTCCAGTGATGAGATGAACACTGAAGCTTTCTTT,CASSDEMNTEAFF
few,TRBV7-9,TRBJ1-4,TRBD1,TGTGCCAGCAGTCTCCGAGGACAGGGAGTCCTTAATGAAAAACTGTTTTTT,CASSLRGQGVLNEKLFF
-,TRBV11-2,TRBJ2-7,TRBD2,TGTGCCAGCAGCTTAGAAGCCCCAGGTAGCGGGGGGGCCTACGAGCAGTACTTC,CASSLEAPGSGGAYEQYF
-,TRBV14,TRBJ2-7,-,TGTGCCAGCAGCCAAGTGTCCGGGAACGAGCAGTACTTC,CASSQVSGNEQYF
-,TRBV30,TRBJ1-4,-,TGTGCCTTGGCCCTGGGACACGCAACTAATGAAAAACTGTTTTTT,CALALGHATNEKLFF
many,TRBV5-1,TRBJ1-2,TRBD1,TGCGCCAGCAGCTTGGGAGACAGGGATGGTGGCTACACCTTC,CASSLGDRDGGYTF
-,TRBV12-3/TRBV12-4,TRBJ2-5,-,TGTGCCAGCAGTAAGTGGGTGTCGTACCAAGAGACCCAGTACTTC,CASSKWVSYQETQYF
-,TRBV4-1,TRBJ2-4,TRBD1,TGCGCCAGCAGCCAACCCGGACAGGGGGCTGTCAAAAACATTCAGTACTTC,CASSQPGQGAVKNIQYF
few,TRBV20-1,TRBJ1-2,-,TGCAGTGCTAGAAGCCAGCTCCTTTACTATGGCTACACCTTC,CSARSQLLYYGYTF
-,TRBV27,TRBJ1-6,-,TGTGCCAGCAGTTCCCGCGCAGGGAATTCACCCCTCCACTTT,CASSSRAGNSPLHF
few,TRBV5-1,TRBJ2-1,TRBD1,TGCGCCAGCAGCTTGGTAGGACAGGGAGGATACAATGAGCAGTTCTTC,CASSLVGQGGYNEQFF
-,TRBV20-1,TRBJ2-5,-,TGCAGCCTAGAGGATAGGTTAAAGACCCAGTACTTC,CSLEDRLKTQYF
few,TRBV10-3,TRBJ1-5,-,TGTGCCATCAGTGATGGAAGCAATCAGCCCCAGCATTTT,CAISDGSNQPQHF
-,TRBV4-1,TRBJ1-1,TRBD1,TGCGCCAGCAGCCAAGCCCTGACAGGGGAAGCTTTCTTT,CASSQALTGEAFF
-,TRBV11-2,TRBJ2-1,-,TGTACCAGCAGCTTAGTGGGCGGGAACAATGAGCAGTTCTTC,CTSSLVGGNNEQFF
few,TRBV7-8,TRBJ2-3,-,TGTGCCAGCAAATTGGGGGTGGAAGATACGCAGTATTTT,CASKLGVEDTQYF
-,TRBV6-1,TRBJ2-1,-,TGTGCCAGCAGTGAAGAACACAGCTCCTACAATGAGCAGTTCTTC,CASSEEHSSYNEQFF
-,TRBV19,TRBJ1-2,TRBD1,TGTGCCAGTAGTACCATAACAACAGGGGGAAACGACTATGGCTACACCTTC,CASSTITTGGNDYGYTF
few,TRBV7-2,TRBJ2-7,TRBD2,TGTGCCAGCAGCTCGATCTATTGGGTAGCGGGGGGGTCCTACGAGCAGTACTTC,CASSSIYWVAGGSYEQYF